The entry below gives a single T cell receptor beta chain sequence along with its context. The antigen remains undetermined. The data belong to a study of shared clonotypes between healthy human individuals. At deep level, the assay was performed. Assay: immunoSEQ multiplex PCR; the TCRdb copy retains only in-frame clones and omits some. Of some 2,100,000 clones detected, around 95% appear once; the ten largest clones hold less than 0.15%. The study's findings and limits: Generation probabilities were higher for clonotypes shared across all four sorted-subset donors than for unshared ones. Larger estimated richness was generally recorded for naive subsets relative to memory subsets.

With V trimmed by 5 bases and J by 5 bases, 8 bases remained unmatched. This CDR3 comprises 14 residues. Germline CDR1 MNHNY, CDR2 SVGAGI (reference sequence). The source material was naive CD4+ T cells sorted from blood. The subset is: CD45RA+ positively selected. The TCR was taken from a man aged 18-30 years in good health. The gene calls are TRBV6-6 and TRBJ2-5, with 7 positions matching TRBD1. The CDR3, as DNA: TGTGCCAGCAGTAAACAGGGGTTGTTCGAGACCCAGTACTTC. This sequence encodes CASSKQGLFETQYF.